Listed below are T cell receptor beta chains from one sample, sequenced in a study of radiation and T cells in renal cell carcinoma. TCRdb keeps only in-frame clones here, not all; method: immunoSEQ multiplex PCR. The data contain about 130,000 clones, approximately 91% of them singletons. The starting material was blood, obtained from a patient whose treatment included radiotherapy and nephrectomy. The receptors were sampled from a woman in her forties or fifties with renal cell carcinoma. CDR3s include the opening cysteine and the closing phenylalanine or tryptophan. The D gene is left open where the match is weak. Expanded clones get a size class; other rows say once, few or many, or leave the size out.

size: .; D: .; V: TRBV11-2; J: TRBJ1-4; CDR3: CASSLEVRENEKLFF; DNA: TGTGCCAGCAGCTTAGAGGTCAGGGAGAATGAAAAACTGTTTTTT
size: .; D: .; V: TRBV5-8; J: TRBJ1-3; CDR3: CASSLGSSSGNTIYF; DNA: TGTGCCAGCAGCTTGGGGTCCTCCTCTGGAAACACCATATATTTT
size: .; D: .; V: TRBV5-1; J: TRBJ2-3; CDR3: CASTERDTSTDTQYF; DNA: TGCGCCAGCACCGAGCGGGACACCAGCACAGATACGCAGTATTTT
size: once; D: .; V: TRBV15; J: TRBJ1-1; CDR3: CATSRDRRGGTEAFF; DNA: TGTGCCACCAGCAGAGATCGGCGGGGAGGGACTGAAGCTTTCTTT
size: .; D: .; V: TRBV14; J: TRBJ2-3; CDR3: CASSQDRTDTQYF; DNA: TGTGCCAGCAGCCAGGATCGTACAGATACGCAGTATTTT
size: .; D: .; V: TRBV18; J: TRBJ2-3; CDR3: CASSPDSQGRADTQYF; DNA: TGTGCCAGCTCACCAGATTCTCAGGGGCGGGCAGATACGCAGTATTTT
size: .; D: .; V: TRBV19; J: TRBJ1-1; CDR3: CATGVIKGTEAFF; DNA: TGTGCCACCGGGGTGATAAAGGGCACTGAAGCTTTCTTT
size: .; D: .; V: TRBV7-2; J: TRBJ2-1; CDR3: CASSKGGPYNEQFF; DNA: TGTGCCAGCAGTAAGGGGGGGCCTTACAATGAGCAGTTCTTC
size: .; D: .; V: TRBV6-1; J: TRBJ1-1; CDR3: CASSELGNTEAFF; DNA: TGTGCCAGCAGTGAACTAGGGAACACTGAAGCTTTCTTT
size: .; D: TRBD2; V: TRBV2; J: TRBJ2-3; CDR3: CASSLLAGGADTQYF; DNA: TGTGCCAGCAGTCTACTAGCGGGGGGAGCAGATACGCAGTATTTT
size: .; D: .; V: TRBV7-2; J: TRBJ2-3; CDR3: CASSLGPSTDTQYF; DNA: TGTGCCAGCAGCTTAGGTCCTAGCACAGATACGCAGTATTTT
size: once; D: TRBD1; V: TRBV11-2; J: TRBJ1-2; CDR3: CASSSTNDRGYGYTF; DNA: TGTGCCAGCAGCTCTACCAACGACAGGGGTTATGGCTACACCTTC
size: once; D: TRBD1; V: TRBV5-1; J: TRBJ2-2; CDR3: CASSGLPGQLNTGELFF; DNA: TGCGCCAGCAGCGGGTTACCGGGACAGCTGAACACCGGGGAGCTGTTTTTT
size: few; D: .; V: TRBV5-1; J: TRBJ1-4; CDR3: CASSLDGGGNEKLFF; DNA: TGCGCCAGCAGCTTGGACGGGGGTGGTAATGAAAAACTGTTTTTT
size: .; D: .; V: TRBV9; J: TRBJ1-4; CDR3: CASSGPEGGGEKLFF; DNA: TGTGCCAGCAGTGGCCCCGAAGGTGGTGGCGAAAAACTGTTTTTT
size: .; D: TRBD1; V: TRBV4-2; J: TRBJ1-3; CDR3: CASSQVTGVEGNTIYF; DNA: TGTGCCAGCAGCCAGGTTACAGGGGTAGAGGGAAACACCATATATTTT
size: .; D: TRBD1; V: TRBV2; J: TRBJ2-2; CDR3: CASRRQGALNTGELFF; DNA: TGTGCCAGCAGGCGCCAGGGGGCATTGAACACCGGGGAGCTGTTTTTT
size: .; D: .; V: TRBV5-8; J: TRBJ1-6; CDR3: CASSVSGFSALHF; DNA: TGTGCCAGCAGCGTCTCAGGGTTTTCGGCCCTCCACTTT
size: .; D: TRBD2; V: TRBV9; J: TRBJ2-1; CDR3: CASSASGGEYNEQFF; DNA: TGTGCCAGCAGCGCTAGCGGGGGGGAATACAATGAGCAGTTCTTC
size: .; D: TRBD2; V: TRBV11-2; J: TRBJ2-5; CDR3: CASSLSAGPIEGDQYF; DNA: TGTGCCAGCAGCCTATCAGCGGGGCCAATTGAAGGGGACCAGTACTTC
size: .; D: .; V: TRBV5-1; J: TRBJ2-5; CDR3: CASSLAETQYF; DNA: TGCGCCAGCAGCTTGGCGGAGACCCAGTACTTC
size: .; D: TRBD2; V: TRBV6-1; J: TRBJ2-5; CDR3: CASTRAGGPETQYF; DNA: TGTGCCAGCACGCGAGCGGGGGGGCCGGAGACCCAGTACTTC